This TCR beta chain was found in a study of blood T cell repertoires in COVID-19. Some clones are missing from TCRdb's copy, which holds only in-frame ones; the method was immunoSEQ multiplex PCR. This table holds roughly 150,000 clones, roughly 79% found once. Germline loops: CDR1 SGHKS, CDR2 YYEKEE (reference sequence). Trimming at V came to 4 bases and at J to 0 bases, leaving 7 bases not matched to a gene. The CDR3 extends over 15 amino acids. The J gene is TRBJ2-7, the V gene TRBV5-5; 7 bases are a match to TRBD2. This TCR was recovered from a man aged 45-65 years with active or convalescent COVID-19. The sequencing input was peripheral blood. CDR3 loop: CASSPLGGTSYEQYF. The CDR3 nucleotides read TGTGCCAGCAGCCCACTCGGGGGGACCTCCTACGAGCAGTACTTC. Using reference TRBV5-5 and TRBJ2-7 for the parts outside the CDR3, the full variable domain is DAGVTQSPTHLIKTRGQQVTLRCSPISGHKSVSWYQQVLGQGPQFIFQYYEKEERGRGNFPDRFSARQFPNYSSELNVNALLLGDSALYLCASSPLGGTSYEQYFGPGTRLTVT.